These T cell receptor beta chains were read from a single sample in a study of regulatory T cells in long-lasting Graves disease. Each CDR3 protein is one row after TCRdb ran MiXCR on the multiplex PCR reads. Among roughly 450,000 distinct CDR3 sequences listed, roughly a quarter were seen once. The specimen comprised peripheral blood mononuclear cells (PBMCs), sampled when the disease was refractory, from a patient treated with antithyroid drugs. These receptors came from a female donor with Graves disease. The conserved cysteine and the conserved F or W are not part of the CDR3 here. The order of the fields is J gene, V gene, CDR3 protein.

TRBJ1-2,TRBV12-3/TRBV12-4,ASQRGDYGYT
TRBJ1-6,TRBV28,ASSSRDRGFVGNSPLH
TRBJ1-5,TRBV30,AWRGGRGQPQH
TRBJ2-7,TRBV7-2,ASSGFGRAYREQY
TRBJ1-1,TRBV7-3,ASSAHLGSEAF
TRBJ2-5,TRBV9,ASSEGGGTQETQY
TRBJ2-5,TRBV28,ASSLGASFSGEETQY
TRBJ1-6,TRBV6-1,ASSPGVSLH
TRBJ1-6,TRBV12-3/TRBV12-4,ASREKTNSPLH
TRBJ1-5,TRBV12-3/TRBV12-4,ASSDKGDGNQPQH
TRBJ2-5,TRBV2,ASSGQGSENIQYFGAGTQY
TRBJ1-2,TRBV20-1,SASLTGGSNYGYT
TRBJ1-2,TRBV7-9,ASSPLSGTSYGYT
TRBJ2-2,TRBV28,ASSTKLRQGTYGELF
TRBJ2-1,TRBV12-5,ASGAPGRSSYNEQF
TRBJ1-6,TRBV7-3,ASSDLGQGSGSPLH